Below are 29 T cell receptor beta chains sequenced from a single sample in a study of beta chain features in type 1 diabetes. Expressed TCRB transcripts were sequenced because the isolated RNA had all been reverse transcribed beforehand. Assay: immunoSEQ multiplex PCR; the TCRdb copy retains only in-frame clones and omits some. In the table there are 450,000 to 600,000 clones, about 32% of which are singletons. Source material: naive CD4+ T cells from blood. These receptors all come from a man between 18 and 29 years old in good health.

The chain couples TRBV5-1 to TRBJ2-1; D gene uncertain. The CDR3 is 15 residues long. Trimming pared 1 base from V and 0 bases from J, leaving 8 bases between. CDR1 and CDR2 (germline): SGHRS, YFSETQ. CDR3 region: CASSLSPSSYNEQFF. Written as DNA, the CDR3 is TGCGCCAGCAGCTTGAGCCCGAGCTCCTACAATGAGCAGTTCTTC.

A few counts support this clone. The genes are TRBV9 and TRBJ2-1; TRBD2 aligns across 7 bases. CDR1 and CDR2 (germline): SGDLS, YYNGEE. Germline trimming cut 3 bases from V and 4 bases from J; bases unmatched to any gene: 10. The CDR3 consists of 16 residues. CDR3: CASSASGDGRYNEQFF. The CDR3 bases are TGTGCCAGCAGCGCCTCGGGTGACGGGAGGTACAATGAGCAGTTCTTC.

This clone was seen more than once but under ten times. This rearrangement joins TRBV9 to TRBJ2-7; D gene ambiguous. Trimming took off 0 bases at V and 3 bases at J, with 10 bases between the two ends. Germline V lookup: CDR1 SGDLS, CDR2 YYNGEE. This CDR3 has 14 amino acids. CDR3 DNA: TGTGCCAGCAGCGTAGGGTTCCGAGGCTACGAGCAGTACTTC. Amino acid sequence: CASSVGFRGYEQYF.

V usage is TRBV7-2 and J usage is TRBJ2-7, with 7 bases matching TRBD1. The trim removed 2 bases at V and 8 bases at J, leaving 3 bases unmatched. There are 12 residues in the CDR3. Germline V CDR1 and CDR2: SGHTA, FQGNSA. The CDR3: CASSLRQGQQYF. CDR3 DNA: TGTGCCAGCAGCTTAAGACAGGGTCAGCAGTACTTC.

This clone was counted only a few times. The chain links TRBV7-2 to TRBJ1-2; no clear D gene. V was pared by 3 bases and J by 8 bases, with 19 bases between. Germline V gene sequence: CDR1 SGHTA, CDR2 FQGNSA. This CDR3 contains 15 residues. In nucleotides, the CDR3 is TGTGCCAGCAGCTTTAACTCCGGGTCCGGTGGAGGCTACACCTTC. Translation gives CASSFNSGSGGGYTF.

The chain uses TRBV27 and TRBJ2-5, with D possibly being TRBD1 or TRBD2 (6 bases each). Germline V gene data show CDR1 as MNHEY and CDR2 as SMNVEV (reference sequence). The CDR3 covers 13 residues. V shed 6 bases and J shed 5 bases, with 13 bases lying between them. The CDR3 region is CASRRGVWETQYF. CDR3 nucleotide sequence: TGTGCCAGCAGAAGGGGGGTATGGGAGACCCAGTACTTC.

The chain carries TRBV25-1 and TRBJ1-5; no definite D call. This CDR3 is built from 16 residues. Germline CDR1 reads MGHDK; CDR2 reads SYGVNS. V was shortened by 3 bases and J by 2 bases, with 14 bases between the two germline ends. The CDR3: CASSEMGGSGNQPQHF. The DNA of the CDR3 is TGTGCCAGCAGTGAGATGGGAGGGTCGGGCAATCAGCCCCAGCATTTT.

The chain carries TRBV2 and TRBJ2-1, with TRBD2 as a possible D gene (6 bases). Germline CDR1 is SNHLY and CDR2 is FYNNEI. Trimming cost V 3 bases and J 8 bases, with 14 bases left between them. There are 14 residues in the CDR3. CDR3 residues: CASSEQRAIDEQFF. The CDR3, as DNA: TGTGCCAGCAGTGAGCAGCGGGCCATAGATGAGCAGTTCTTC.

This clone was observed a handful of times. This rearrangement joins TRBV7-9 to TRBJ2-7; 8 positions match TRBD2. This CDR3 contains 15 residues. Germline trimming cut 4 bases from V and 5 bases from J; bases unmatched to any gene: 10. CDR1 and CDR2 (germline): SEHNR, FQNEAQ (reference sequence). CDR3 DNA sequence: TGTGCCAGCAGCTCCCCGGGTAGCGGGACCCACGAGCAGTACTTC. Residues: CASSSPGSGTHEQYF.

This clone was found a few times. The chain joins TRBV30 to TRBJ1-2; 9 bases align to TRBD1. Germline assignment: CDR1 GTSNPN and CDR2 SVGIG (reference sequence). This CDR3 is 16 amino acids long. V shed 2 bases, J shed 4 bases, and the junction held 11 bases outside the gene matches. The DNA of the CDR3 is TGTGCCTGGAGTCCAATCCGGGACAGGGCCTTCTATGGCTACACCTTC. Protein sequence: CAWSPIRDRAFYGYTF.

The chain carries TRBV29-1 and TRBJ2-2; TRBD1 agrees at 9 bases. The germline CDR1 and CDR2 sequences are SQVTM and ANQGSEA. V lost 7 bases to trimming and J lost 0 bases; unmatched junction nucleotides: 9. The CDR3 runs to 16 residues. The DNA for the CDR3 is TGCAGCGCTAGACCGGGACAGGGTACGAACACCGGGGAGCTGTTTTTT. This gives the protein CSARPGQGTNTGELFF.

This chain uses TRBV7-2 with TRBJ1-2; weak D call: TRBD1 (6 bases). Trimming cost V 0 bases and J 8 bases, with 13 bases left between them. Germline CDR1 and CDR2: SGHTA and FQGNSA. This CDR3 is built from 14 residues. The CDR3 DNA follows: TGTGCCAGCAGCTTAGCGCCGGGGGCGCGAGGCTACACCTTC. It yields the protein CASSLAPGARGYTF.

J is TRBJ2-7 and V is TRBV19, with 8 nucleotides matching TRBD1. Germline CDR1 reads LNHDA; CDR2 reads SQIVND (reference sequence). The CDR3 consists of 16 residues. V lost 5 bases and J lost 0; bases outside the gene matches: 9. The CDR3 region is CASSPGQGDSSYEQYF. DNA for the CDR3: TGTGCCAGTAGTCCTGGACAGGGCGACAGCTCCTACGAGCAGTACTTC.

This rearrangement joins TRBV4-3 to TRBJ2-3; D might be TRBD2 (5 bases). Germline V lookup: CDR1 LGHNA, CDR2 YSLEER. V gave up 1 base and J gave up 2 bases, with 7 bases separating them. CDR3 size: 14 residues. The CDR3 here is CASSQGGYTDTQYF. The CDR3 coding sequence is TGCGCCAGCAGCCAAGGCGGGTACACAGATACGCAGTATTTT.

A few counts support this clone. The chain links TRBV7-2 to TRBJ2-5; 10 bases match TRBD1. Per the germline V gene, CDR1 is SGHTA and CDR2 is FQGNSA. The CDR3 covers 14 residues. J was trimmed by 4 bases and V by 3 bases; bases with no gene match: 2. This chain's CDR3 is CASSFDRGPETQYF. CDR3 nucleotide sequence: TGTGCCAGCAGCTTCGACAGGGGGCCAGAGACCCAGTACTTC.

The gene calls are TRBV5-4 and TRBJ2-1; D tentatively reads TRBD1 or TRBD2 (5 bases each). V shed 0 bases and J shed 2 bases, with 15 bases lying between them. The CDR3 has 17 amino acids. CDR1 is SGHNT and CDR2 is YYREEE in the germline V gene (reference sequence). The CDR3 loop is CASSLAGSEGPYNEQFF. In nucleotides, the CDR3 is TGTGCCAGCAGCTTGGCGGGCTCTGAGGGGCCCTACAATGAGCAGTTCTTC.

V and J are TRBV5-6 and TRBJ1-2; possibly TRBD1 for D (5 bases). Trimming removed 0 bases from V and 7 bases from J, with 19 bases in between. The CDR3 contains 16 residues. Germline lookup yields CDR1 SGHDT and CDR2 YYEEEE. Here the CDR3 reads CASSLVRRQLYPGYTF. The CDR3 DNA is TGTGCCAGCAGCTTGGTCCGGAGACAGCTCTACCCTGGCTACACCTTC.

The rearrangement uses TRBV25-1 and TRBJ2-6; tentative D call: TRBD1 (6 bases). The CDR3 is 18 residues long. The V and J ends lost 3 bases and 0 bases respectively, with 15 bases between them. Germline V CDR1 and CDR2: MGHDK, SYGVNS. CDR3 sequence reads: CASSDDRKSLSGANVLTF. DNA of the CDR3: TGTGCCAGCAGTGACGACAGGAAAAGTCTCTCTGGGGCCAACGTCCTGACTTTC.

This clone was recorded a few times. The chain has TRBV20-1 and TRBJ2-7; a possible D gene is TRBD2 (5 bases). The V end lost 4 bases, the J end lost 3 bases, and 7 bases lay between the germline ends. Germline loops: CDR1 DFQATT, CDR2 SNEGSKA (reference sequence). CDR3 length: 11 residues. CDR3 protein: CSAMAGYEQYF. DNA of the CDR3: TGCAGTGCTATGGCGGGCTACGAGCAGTACTTC.

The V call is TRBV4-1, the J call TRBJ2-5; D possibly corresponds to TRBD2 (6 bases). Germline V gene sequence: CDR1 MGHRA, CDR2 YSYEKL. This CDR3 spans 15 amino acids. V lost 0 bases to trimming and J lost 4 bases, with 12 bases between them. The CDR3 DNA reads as TGCGCCAGCAGCCAAGATTGGAGGGTGGGAGAGACCCAGTACTTC. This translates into CASSQDWRVGETQYF.

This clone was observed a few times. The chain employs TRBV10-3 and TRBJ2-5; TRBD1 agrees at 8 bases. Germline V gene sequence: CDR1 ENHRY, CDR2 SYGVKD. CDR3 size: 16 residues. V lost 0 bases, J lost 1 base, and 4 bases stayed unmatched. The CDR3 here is CAISESTGVVQETQYF. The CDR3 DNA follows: TGTGCCATCAGTGAGTCGACAGGGGTCGTCCAAGAGACCCAGTACTTC.

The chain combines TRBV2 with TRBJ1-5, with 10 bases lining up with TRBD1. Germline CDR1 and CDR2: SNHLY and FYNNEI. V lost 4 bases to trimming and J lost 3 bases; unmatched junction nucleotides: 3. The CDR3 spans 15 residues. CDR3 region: CASSGTGGTNQPQHF. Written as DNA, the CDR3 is TGTGCCAGCAGTGGGACAGGGGGAACCAATCAGCCCCAGCATTTT.

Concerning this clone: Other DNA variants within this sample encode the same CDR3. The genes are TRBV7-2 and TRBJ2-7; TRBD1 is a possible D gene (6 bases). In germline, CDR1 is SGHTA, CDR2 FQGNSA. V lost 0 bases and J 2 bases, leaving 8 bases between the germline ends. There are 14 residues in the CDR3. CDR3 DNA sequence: TGTGCCAGCAGCTTAGCACAGGGAACCTACGAGCAGTACTTC. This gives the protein CASSLAQGTYEQYF.

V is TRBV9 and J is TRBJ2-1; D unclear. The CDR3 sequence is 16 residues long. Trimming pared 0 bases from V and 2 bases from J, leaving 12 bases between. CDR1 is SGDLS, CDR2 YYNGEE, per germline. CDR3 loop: CASSVVPSSTYNEQFF. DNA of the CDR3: TGTGCCAGCAGCGTAGTCCCATCGAGCACCTACAATGAGCAGTTCTTC. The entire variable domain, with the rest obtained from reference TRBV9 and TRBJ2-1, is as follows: DSGVTQTPKHLITATGQRVTLRCSPRSGDLSVYWYQQSLDQGLQFLIQYYNGEERAKGNILERFSAQQFPDLHSELNLSSLELGDSALYFCASSVVPSSTYNEQFFGPGTRLTVL.

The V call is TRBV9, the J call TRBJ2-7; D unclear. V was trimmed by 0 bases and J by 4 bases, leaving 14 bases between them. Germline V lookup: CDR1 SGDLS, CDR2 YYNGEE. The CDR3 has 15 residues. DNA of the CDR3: TGTGCCAGCAGCGTAGGATCCCACAGTGGGTACGAGCAGTACTTC. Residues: CASSVGSHSGYEQYF.

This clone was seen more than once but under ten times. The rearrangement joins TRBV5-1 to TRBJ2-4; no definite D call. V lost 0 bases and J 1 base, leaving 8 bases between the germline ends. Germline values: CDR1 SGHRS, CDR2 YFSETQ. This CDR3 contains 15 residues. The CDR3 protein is CASSLGYMAKNIQYF. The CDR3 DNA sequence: TGCGCCAGCAGCTTGGGGTACATGGCCAAAAACATTCAGTACTTC. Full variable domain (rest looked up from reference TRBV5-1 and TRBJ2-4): KAGVTQTPRYLIKTRGQQVTLSCSPISGHRSVSWYQQTPGQGLQFLFEYFSETQRNKGNFPGRFSGRQFSNSRSEMNVSTLELGDSALYLCASSLGYMAKNIQYFGAGTRLSVL.

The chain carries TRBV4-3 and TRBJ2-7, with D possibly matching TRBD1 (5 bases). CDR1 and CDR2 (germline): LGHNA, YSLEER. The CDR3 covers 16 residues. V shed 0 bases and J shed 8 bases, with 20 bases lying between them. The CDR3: CASSQDEAAGLLKQYF. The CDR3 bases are TGCGCCAGCAGCCAAGATGAGGCGGCAGGGCTTTTAAAGCAGTACTTC.

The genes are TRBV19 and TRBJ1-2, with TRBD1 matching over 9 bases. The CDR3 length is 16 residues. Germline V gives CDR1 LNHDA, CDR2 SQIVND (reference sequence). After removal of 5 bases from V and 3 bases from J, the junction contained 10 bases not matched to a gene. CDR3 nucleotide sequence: TGTGCCAGTAGTCTAATGATTGGACAGGGGTACTATGGCTACACCTTC. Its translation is CASSLMIGQGYYGYTF.

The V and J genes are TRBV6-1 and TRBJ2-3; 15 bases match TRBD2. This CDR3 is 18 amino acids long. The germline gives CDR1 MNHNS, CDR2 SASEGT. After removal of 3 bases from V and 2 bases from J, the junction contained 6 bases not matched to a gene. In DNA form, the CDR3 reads TGTGCCAGCAGTGAGTCGGGACTAGCGGGAGGATACACAGATACGCAGTATTTT. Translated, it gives CASSESGLAGGYTDTQYF.